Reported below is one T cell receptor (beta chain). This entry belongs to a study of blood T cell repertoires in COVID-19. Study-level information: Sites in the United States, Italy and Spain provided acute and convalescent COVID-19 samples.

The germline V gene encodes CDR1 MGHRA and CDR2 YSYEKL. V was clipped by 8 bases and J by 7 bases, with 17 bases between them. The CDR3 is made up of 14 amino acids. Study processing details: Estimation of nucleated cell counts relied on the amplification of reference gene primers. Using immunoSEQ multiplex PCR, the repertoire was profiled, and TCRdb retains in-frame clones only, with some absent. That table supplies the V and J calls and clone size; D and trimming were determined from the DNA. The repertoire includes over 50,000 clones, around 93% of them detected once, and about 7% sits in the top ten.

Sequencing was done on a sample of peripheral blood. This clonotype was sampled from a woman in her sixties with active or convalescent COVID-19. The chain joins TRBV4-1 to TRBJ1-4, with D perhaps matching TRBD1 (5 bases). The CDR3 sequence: CASGRGGIGEKLFF. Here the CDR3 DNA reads TGCGCCAGCGGGCGGGGGGGGATAGGTGAAAAACTGTTTTTT.